A selection of T cell receptor beta chains follows, all from one sample in a study of OX40 agonist ivuxolimab in advanced cancers. Sequenced by immunoSEQ multiplex PCR; TCRdb stores in-frame clones only, minus some. The repertoire holds about 100,000 clones, with 84% as singletons. The sample here was CD4+ or CD8+ T cells sorted from blood, taken in a trial of the OX40 agonist ivuxolimab. The receptors were gathered from an adult with an advanced solid tumor such as melanoma, head and neck, liver or kidney cancer. The CDR3 runs from the conserved cysteine through the conserved F or W. The order of the fields is J gene, V gene, D gene, clone size, CDR3 DNA, CDR3 protein. The D gene is left open where the match is weak. Clone size appears in some rows only: once, few, many, or a class for an expanded clone.

J gene: TRBJ2-7; V gene: TRBV7-6; D gene: -; clone size: -; CDR3 DNA: TGTGCCAGCTCCCAAGACCCAGGGAGGAGCGAGCAGTACTTC; CDR3 protein: CASSQDPGRSEQYF
J gene: TRBJ2-2; V gene: TRBV18; D gene: -; clone size: few; CDR3 DNA: TGTGCCAGCTCACCACGGACTATTACCTACACCGGGGAGCTGTTTTTT; CDR3 protein: CASSPRTITYTGELFF
J gene: TRBJ2-5; V gene: TRBV21-1; D gene: -; clone size: -; CDR3 DNA: TGTGCCAGCAGCAATGAGGTCAGGGGTTGGAAAGAGACCCAGTACTTC; CDR3 protein: CASSNEVRGWKETQYF
J gene: TRBJ2-3; V gene: TRBV9; D gene: -; clone size: -; CDR3 DNA: TGTGCCAGCAGCGTCCCTACCGGAGGGGCCGATACGCAGTATTTT; CDR3 protein: CASSVPTGGADTQYF
J gene: TRBJ1-1; V gene: TRBV18; D gene: -; clone size: -; CDR3 DNA: TGTGCCAGCTCACCAGACAACACTGAAGCTTTCTTT; CDR3 protein: CASSPDNTEAFF
J gene: TRBJ1-2; V gene: TRBV6-5; D gene: -; clone size: -; CDR3 DNA: TGTGCCAGTAGGGGAGGCTATGGCTACACCTTC; CDR3 protein: CASRGGYGYTF
J gene: TRBJ2-3; V gene: TRBV27; D gene: -; clone size: -; CDR3 DNA: TGTGCCAGCAGTCCCCGACAGGGAGGAGGCACAGATACGCAGTATTTT; CDR3 protein: CASSPRQGGGTDTQYF
J gene: TRBJ2-5; V gene: TRBV6-5; D gene: -; clone size: -; CDR3 DNA: TGTGCCAGCAAGGAGCTCTTGCTACAAGAGACCCAGTACTTC; CDR3 protein: CASKELLLQETQYF
J gene: TRBJ2-3; V gene: TRBV5-1; D gene: -; clone size: -; CDR3 DNA: TGCGCCAGCAGCCCAACCCCGGTTCTTGGTACAGATACGCAGTATTTT; CDR3 protein: CASSPTPVLGTDTQYF
J gene: TRBJ2-7; V gene: TRBV29-1; D gene: TRBD1; clone size: -; CDR3 DNA: TGCAGCGTTGGGGGGACAGGGTACGAGCAGTACTTC; CDR3 protein: CSVGGTGYEQYF
J gene: TRBJ2-2; V gene: TRBV6-1; D gene: TRBD2; clone size: -; CDR3 DNA: TGTGCCAGCAGTGAAGGGGCTAGCGGGAGTTTGTACACCGGGGAGCTGTTTTTT; CDR3 protein: CASSEGASGSLYTGELFF
J gene: TRBJ1-1; V gene: TRBV6-6; D gene: -; clone size: few; CDR3 DNA: TGTGCCAGCAGTTCAGACTCGGGGAGGACTGAAGCTTTCTTT; CDR3 protein: CASSSDSGRTEAFF
J gene: TRBJ2-1; V gene: TRBV16; D gene: -; clone size: -; CDR3 DNA: TGTGCCAGCAGCACCCGACCTATTGAACCCTACAATGAGCAGTTCTTC; CDR3 protein: CASSTRPIEPYNEQFF
J gene: TRBJ1-4; V gene: TRBV6-5; D gene: -; clone size: -; CDR3 DNA: TGTGCCAGCAGTGGGGCAGCTCTTAATGAAAAACTGTTTTTT; CDR3 protein: CASSGAALNEKLFF
J gene: TRBJ2-3; V gene: TRBV9; D gene: TRBD2; clone size: -; CDR3 DNA: TGTGCCAGCAGCGTAGCTATCGGGGGGGGAGATACGCAGTATTTT; CDR3 protein: CASSVAIGGGDTQYF
J gene: TRBJ1-1; V gene: TRBV27; D gene: -; clone size: -; CDR3 DNA: TGTGCCAGCAGGCCCGTCGCCCCTCCTAGAGCTTTCTTT; CDR3 protein: CASRPVAPPRAFF
J gene: TRBJ2-1; V gene: TRBV7-3; D gene: -; clone size: once; CDR3 DNA: TGTGCCAGCAGCCCGAGTCGGCACCAGGGGGGAAATGAGCAGTTCTTC; CDR3 protein: CASSPSRHQGGNEQFF
J gene: TRBJ1-1; V gene: TRBV7-9; D gene: -; clone size: -; CDR3 DNA: TGTGCCAGCAGCTCGTCCGGACTTGAAGCTTTCTTT; CDR3 protein: CASSSSGLEAFF
J gene: TRBJ2-1; V gene: TRBV5-8; D gene: -; clone size: -; CDR3 DNA: TGTGCCAGCAGCCTTGGAGTAGCGGAAGACAATGAGCAGTTCTTC; CDR3 protein: CASSLGVAEDNEQFF
J gene: TRBJ1-2; V gene: TRBV7-2; D gene: TRBD1; clone size: -; CDR3 DNA: TGTGCCAGCAGCCACGGACAGGTTGGCTATGGCTACACCTTC; CDR3 protein: CASSHGQVGYGYTF
J gene: TRBJ2-3; V gene: TRBV5-1; D gene: -; clone size: -; CDR3 DNA: TGCGCCAGCAGCGGGGTGGGGCGGGGCACAGATACGCAGTATTTT; CDR3 protein: CASSGVGRGTDTQYF
J gene: TRBJ1-5; V gene: TRBV9; D gene: -; clone size: -; CDR3 DNA: TGTGCCAGCAGCCCTCGACAGTTCTCTCAGCCCCAGCATTTT; CDR3 protein: CASSPRQFSQPQHF
J gene: TRBJ2-1; V gene: TRBV11-2; D gene: TRBD2; clone size: -; CDR3 DNA: TGTGCCAGCAGCTTAGGGGGGGGAGGGCCGCTGGATGAGCAGTTCTTC; CDR3 protein: CASSLGGGGPLDEQFF
J gene: TRBJ1-1; V gene: TRBV25-1; D gene: -; clone size: -; CDR3 DNA: TGTGCCAGCAGTGGGGGGCTATGGGGCGCTGAAGCTTTCTTT; CDR3 protein: CASSGGLWGAEAFF
J gene: TRBJ2-7; V gene: TRBV2; D gene: TRBD2; clone size: medium-sized; CDR3 DNA: TGTGCCAGCAGTGAAGGGGTAGCGGGAGCCCTCTACGAGCAGTACTTC; CDR3 protein: CASSEGVAGALYEQYF
J gene: TRBJ2-5; V gene: TRBV5-4; D gene: -; clone size: -; CDR3 DNA: TGTGCCAGCAGCTTGGAAGGGCTTGAGACCCAGTACTTC; CDR3 protein: CASSLEGLETQYF
J gene: TRBJ2-3; V gene: TRBV11-1; D gene: TRBD1; clone size: -; CDR3 DNA: TGTGCCAGCGGAAACAGGGGGCGGGATACGCAGTATTTT; CDR3 protein: CASGNRGRDTQYF
J gene: TRBJ1-1; V gene: TRBV27; D gene: TRBD1; clone size: -; CDR3 DNA: TGTGCCAGCAGTTTATACGGGACAGGTGCCCAGAACACTGAAGCTTTCTTT; CDR3 protein: CASSLYGTGAQNTEAFF
J gene: TRBJ2-7; V gene: TRBV6-6; D gene: TRBD1; clone size: once; CDR3 DNA: TGTGCCAGCAGTTACCCTTTGACAGGGGGAAGATACGAGCAGTACTTC; CDR3 protein: CASSYPLTGGRYEQYF
J gene: TRBJ1-3; V gene: TRBV5-1; D gene: TRBD1; clone size: -; CDR3 DNA: TGCGCCAGCAGCTTGTTAGGGGGTGCACAGGGGGCGACTGGAAACACCATATATTTT; CDR3 protein: CASSLLGGAQGATGNTIYF
J gene: TRBJ2-3; V gene: TRBV2; D gene: TRBD2; clone size: -; CDR3 DNA: TGTGCCAGCAGTGGGGGTAGTCTAGCGGGAACAGATACGCAGTATTTT; CDR3 protein: CASSGGSLAGTDTQYF
J gene: TRBJ2-1; V gene: TRBV5-1; D gene: -; clone size: -; CDR3 DNA: TGCGCCAGCACCTTCCGAGGGGCGAACTACAATGAGCAGTTCTTC; CDR3 protein: CASTFRGANYNEQFF
J gene: TRBJ1-2; V gene: TRBV15; D gene: -; clone size: few; CDR3 DNA: TGTGCCACCAGCAGGGATACCCGGGGCTATGGCTACACCTTC; CDR3 protein: CATSRDTRGYGYTF
J gene: TRBJ2-7; V gene: TRBV4-3; D gene: TRBD1; clone size: -; CDR3 DNA: TGCGCCAGCAGCCAGGCGACAGGGTTTCTTAACGAGCAGTACTTC; CDR3 protein: CASSQATGFLNEQYF
J gene: TRBJ1-4; V gene: TRBV5-1; D gene: -; clone size: -; CDR3 DNA: TGCGCCAGCAGCTTGGCCGGGGGATTTGGGGAAAAACTGTTTTTT; CDR3 protein: CASSLAGGFGEKLFF
J gene: TRBJ1-5; V gene: TRBV6-6; D gene: -; clone size: few; CDR3 DNA: TGTGCCAGCAGGGGGGGAAGGGGCGGTAGCAATCAGCCCCAGCATTTT; CDR3 protein: CASRGGRGGSNQPQHF
J gene: TRBJ2-3; V gene: TRBV10-3; D gene: -; clone size: -; CDR3 DNA: TGTGCCATCAGTGAGGGGGATTGGGCAGATACGCAGTATTTT; CDR3 protein: CAISEGDWADTQYF
J gene: TRBJ2-5; V gene: TRBV5-6; D gene: -; clone size: -; CDR3 DNA: TGTGCCAGCAGCTTTGGGCCAGCCGAGACCCAGTACTTC; CDR3 protein: CASSFGPAETQYF
J gene: TRBJ1-1; V gene: TRBV5-1; D gene: TRBD1; clone size: -; CDR3 DNA: TGCGCCAGCAGCTTGGCCGGGGACAGGGTGTCTGAAGCTTTCTTT; CDR3 protein: CASSLAGDRVSEAFF
J gene: TRBJ2-3; V gene: TRBV6-1; D gene: TRBD1; clone size: -; CDR3 DNA: TGTGCCAGCAGTGGGCCGGGACAGGGGGCAGATACGCAGTATTTT; CDR3 protein: CASSGPGQGADTQYF
J gene: TRBJ1-2; V gene: TRBV7-2; D gene: -; clone size: -; CDR3 DNA: TGTGCCAGCTTGGGGCTTTTTGAGAATGGCTACACCTTC; CDR3 protein: CASLGLFENGYTF
J gene: TRBJ1-5; V gene: TRBV27; D gene: TRBD1; clone size: -; CDR3 DNA: TGTGCCAGCAGGCCGGGACAGGGGTTTCAGCCCCAGCATTTT; CDR3 protein: CASRPGQGFQPQHF
J gene: TRBJ2-6; V gene: TRBV9; D gene: -; clone size: -; CDR3 DNA: TGTGCCAGCAGCGTAGCACCGTTGGTCCTCTCTGGGGCCAACGTCCTGACTTTC; CDR3 protein: CASSVAPLVLSGANVLTF
J gene: TRBJ2-7; V gene: TRBV23-1; D gene: TRBD2; clone size: -; CDR3 DNA: TGCGCCTGCAGTCCTGGACTAGCGGTAGACTCCTGGTACGAGCAGTACTTC; CDR3 protein: CACSPGLAVDSWYEQYF
J gene: TRBJ2-2; V gene: TRBV2; D gene: TRBD2; clone size: -; CDR3 DNA: TGTGCCAGCAAGGGACTAGCGGGGAGGACCGGGGAGCTGTTTTTT; CDR3 protein: CASKGLAGRTGELFF
J gene: TRBJ1-5; V gene: TRBV27; D gene: -; clone size: -; CDR3 DNA: TGTGCCAGCAGTTTATGGGGGACACCCAATCAGCCCCAGCATTTT; CDR3 protein: CASSLWGTPNQPQHF
J gene: TRBJ2-1; V gene: TRBV19; D gene: TRBD2; clone size: -; CDR3 DNA: TGTGCCAGTAGTATAGTGGGACTAGCGGCCTACAATGAGCAGTTCTTC; CDR3 protein: CASSIVGLAAYNEQFF
J gene: TRBJ1-2; V gene: TRBV30; D gene: -; clone size: -; CDR3 DNA: TGTGCCTGGAGTGTAACGGGCACCGCCGGCTACACCTTC; CDR3 protein: CAWSVTGTAGYTF
J gene: TRBJ1-2; V gene: TRBV7-8; D gene: -; clone size: few; CDR3 DNA: TGTGCCAGCAGCTTATCGACAGCTAACTATGGCTACACCTTC; CDR3 protein: CASSLSTANYGYTF
J gene: TRBJ2-3; V gene: TRBV7-2; D gene: TRBD1; clone size: -; CDR3 DNA: TGTGCCAGCAGCCCCCTTCGGGACAGGGTTTTGGATACGCAGTATTTT; CDR3 protein: CASSPLRDRVLDTQYF
J gene: TRBJ1-2; V gene: TRBV6-6; D gene: TRBD1; clone size: -; CDR3 DNA: TGTGCCAGCAGTGCCCAGGGGGCTGGCTATGGCTACACCTTC; CDR3 protein: CASSAQGAGYGYTF
J gene: TRBJ1-3; V gene: TRBV10-3; D gene: -; clone size: -; CDR3 DNA: TGTGCCACCGGACAGGGAAACACCATATATTTT; CDR3 protein: CATGQGNTIYF
J gene: TRBJ1-1; V gene: TRBV19; D gene: TRBD1; clone size: once; CDR3 DNA: TGTGCCACCAGGGGGGCAGATTCTTTCATGGGGACTGAAGCTTTCTTT; CDR3 protein: CATRGADSFMGTEAFF